This TCR beta chain is drawn from a study of OX40 agonist ivuxolimab in advanced cancers. At the level of the study: Partial responses occurred in Three dose-escalation patients, one with hepatocellular carcinoma and two with cutaneous melanoma. Study-wide points: The expanded peripheral T cells' antigen specificity was not determined.

As to this clone: The antigen remains unidentified.

The germline V gene has CDR1 SEHNR and CDR2 FQNEAQ (reference sequence). This CDR3 has 15 amino acids. V dropped 2 bases and J dropped 0 bases, with 10 bases sitting between them. Clones were sequenced by immunoSEQ multiplex PCR, and TCRdb holds only the in-frame ones, with some missing. The sample has 150,000 to 190,000 clones; 90% to 95% are singletons. The sequencing here drew on CD4+ or CD8+ T cells sorted from blood, taken in a trial of the OX40 agonist ivuxolimab. The rearrangement joins TRBV7-9 to TRBJ1-2, with D unclear. This TCR came from an adult with an advanced solid tumor such as melanoma, head and neck, liver or kidney cancer. CDR3 protein: CASSLWAGANYGYTF. The CDR3 bases are TGTGCCAGCAGCTTATGGGCCGGAGCTAACTATGGCTACACCTTC.